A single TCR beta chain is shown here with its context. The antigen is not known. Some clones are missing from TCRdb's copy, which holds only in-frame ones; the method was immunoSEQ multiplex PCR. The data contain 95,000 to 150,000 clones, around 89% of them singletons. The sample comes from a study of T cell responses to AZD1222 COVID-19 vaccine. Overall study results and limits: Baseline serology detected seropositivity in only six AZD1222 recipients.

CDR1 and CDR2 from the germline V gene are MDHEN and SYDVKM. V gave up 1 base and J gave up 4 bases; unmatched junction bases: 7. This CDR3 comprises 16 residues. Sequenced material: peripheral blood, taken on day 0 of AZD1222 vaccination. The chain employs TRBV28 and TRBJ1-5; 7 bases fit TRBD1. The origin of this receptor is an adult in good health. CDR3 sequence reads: CASSLSNRGRNQPQHF. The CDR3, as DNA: TGTGCCAGCAGTTTATCAAACAGGGGCCGAAATCAGCCCCAGCATTTT.